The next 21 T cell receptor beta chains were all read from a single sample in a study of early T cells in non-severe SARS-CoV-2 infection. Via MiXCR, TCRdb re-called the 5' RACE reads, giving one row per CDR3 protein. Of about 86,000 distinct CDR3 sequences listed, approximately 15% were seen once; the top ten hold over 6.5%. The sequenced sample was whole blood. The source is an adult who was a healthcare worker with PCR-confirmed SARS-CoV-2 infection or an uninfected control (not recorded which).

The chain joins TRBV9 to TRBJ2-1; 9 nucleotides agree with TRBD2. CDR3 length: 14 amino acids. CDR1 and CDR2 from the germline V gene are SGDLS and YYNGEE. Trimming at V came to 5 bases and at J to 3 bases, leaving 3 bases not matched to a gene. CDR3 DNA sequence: TGTGCCAGCAGTAAAGCGGGAGGCTACAATGAGCAGTTCTTC. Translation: CASSKAGGYNEQFF.

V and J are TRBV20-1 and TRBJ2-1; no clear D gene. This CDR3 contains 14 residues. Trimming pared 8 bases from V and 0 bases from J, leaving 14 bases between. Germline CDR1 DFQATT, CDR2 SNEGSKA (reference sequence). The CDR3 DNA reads TGCAGTTCCTTTAGGCAGTACTCCTACAATGAGCAGTTCTTC. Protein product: CSSFRQYSYNEQFF.

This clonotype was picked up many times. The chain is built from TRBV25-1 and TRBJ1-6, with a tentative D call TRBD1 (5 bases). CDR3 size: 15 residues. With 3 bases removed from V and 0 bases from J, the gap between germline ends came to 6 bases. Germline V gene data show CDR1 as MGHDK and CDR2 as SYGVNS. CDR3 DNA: TGTGCCAGCAGTGATGACAGCTCCTATAATTCACCCCTCCACTTT. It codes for CASSDDSSYNSPLHF. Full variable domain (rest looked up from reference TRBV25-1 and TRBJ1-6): EADIYQTPRYLVIGTGKKITLECSQTMGHDKMYWYQQDPGMELHLIHYSYGVNSTEKGDLSSESTVSRIRTEHFPLTLESARPSHTSQYLCASSDDSSYNSPLHFGNGTRLTVT.

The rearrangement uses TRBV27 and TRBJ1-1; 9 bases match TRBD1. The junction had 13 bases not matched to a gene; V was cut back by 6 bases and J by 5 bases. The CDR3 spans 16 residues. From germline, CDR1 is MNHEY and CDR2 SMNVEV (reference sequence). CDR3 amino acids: CASRPTGTGRNTEAFF. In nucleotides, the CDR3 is TGTGCCAGCAGACCGACCGGGACAGGGAGAAATACTGAAGCTTTCTTT.

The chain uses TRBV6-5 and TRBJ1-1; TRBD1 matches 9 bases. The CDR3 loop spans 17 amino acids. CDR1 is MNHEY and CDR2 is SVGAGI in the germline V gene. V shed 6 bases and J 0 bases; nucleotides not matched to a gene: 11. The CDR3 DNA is TGTGCCAGCAGCCCCGGGACAGGGATTTATATGAACACTGAAGCTTTCTTT. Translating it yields CASSPGTGIYMNTEAFF.

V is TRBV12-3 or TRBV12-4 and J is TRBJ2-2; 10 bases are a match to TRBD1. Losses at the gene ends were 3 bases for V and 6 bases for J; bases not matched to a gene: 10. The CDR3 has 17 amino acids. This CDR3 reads CASSFPSGTGVSGELFF. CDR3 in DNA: TGTGCCAGCAGTTTTCCATCCGGGACAGGGGTATCCGGGGAGCTGTTTTTT.

CDR3 sequence: CASSLRDRHSPLHF. CDR3 coding DNA: TGTGCCAGCAGCCTCCGGGACCGCCATTCACCCCTCCACTTT. The gene calls are TRBV3-1 and TRBJ1-6; possibly TRBD1 for D (5 bases). The germline V gene encodes CDR1 LGHDT and CDR2 YNNKEL (reference sequence). V was trimmed by 4 bases and J by 8 bases, leaving 12 bases between them. There are 14 residues in the CDR3.

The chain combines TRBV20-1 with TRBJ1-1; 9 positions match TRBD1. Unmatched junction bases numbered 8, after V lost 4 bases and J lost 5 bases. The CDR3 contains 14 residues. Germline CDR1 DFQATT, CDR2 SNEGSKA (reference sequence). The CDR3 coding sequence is TGCAGTGCTAATGGGGACAGGGCGGATACTGAAGCTTTCTTT. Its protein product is CSANGDRADTEAFF.

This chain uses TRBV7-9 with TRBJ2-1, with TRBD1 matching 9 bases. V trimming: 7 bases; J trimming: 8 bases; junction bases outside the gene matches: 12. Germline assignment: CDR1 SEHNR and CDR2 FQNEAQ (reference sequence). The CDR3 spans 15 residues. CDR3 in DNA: TGTGCCAGCAACCCTCCCGGGACAGGGCTCGATGAGCAGTTCTTC. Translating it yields CASNPPGTGLDEQFF.

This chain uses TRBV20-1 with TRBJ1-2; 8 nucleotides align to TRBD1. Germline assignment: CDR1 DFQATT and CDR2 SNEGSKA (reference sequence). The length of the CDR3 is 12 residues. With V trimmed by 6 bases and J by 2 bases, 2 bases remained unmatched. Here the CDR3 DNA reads TGCAGTGCGCGGACAGGGAACTATGGCTACACCTTC. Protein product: CSARTGNYGYTF.

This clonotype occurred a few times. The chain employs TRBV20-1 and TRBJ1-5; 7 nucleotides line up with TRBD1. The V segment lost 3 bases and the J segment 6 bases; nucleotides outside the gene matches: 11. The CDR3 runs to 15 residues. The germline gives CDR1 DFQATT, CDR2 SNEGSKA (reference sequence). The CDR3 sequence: CSARGTETGIQPQHF. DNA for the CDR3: TGCAGTGCTAGGGGCACCGAGACAGGGATTCAGCCCCAGCATTTT.

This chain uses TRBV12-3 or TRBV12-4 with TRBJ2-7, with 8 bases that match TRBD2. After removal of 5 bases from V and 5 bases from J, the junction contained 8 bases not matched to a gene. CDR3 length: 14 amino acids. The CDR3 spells CASSREGLSHEQYF. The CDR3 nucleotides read TGTGCCAGCAGTCGGGAGGGCCTCAGCCACGAGCAGTACTTC.

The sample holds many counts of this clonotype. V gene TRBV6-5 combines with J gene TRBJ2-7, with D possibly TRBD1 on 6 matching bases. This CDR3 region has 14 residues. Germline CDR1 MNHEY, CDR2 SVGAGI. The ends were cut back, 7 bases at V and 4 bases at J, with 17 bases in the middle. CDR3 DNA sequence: TGTGCCAGCATGCCTCTGGGGGCGCGGTACGAGCAGTACTTC. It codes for CASMPLGARYEQYF.

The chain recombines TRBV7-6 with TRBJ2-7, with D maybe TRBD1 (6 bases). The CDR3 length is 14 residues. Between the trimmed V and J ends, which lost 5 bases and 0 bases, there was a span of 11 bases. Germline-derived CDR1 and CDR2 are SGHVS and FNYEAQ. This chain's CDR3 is CASSAGQTSYEQYF. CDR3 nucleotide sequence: TGTGCCAGCAGCGCAGGACAGACCTCCTACGAGCAGTACTTC.

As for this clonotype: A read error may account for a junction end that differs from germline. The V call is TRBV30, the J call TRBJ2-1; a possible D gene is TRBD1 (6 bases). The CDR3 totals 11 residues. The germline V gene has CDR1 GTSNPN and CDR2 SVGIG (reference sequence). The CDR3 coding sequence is TGTGCCTGGAGTTTACGGGACACCCTCTATTTC. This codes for CAWSLRDTLYF.

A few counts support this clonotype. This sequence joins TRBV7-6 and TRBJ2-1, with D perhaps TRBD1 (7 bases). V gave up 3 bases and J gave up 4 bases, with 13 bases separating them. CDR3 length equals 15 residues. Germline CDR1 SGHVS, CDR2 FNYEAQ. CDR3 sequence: CASSFGGGLYNEQFF. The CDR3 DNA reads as TGTGCCAGCAGCTTTGGAGGGGGCCTGTACAATGAGCAGTTCTTC.

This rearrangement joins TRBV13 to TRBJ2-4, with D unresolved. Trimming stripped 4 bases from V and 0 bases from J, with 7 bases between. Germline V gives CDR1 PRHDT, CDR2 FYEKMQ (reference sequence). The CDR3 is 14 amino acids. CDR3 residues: CASSSRLAKNIQYF. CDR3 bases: TGTGCCAGCAGCTCTAGGCTAGCCAAAAACATTCAGTACTTC.

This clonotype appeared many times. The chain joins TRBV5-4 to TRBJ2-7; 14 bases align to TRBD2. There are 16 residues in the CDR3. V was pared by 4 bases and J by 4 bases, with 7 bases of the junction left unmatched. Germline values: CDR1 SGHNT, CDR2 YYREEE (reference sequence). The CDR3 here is CASSLRGLAGEYEQYF. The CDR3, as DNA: TGTGCCAGCAGCCTCCGGGGACTAGCGGGAGAGTACGAGCAGTACTTC.

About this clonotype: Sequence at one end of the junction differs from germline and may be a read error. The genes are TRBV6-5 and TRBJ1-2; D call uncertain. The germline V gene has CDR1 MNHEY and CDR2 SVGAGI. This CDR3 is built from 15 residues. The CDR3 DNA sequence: TGTGCCAGCAGCTACTCGGCAGCTACTAACTATGGCTACACCTTC. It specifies CASSYSAATNYGYTF.

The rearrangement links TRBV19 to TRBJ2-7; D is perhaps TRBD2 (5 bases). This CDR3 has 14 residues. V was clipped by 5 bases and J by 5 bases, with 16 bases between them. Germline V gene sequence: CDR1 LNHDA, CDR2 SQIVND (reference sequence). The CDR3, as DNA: TGTGCCAGTAGTTTAACTGGCGGGTCCCACGAGCAGTACTTC. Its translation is CASSLTGGSHEQYF. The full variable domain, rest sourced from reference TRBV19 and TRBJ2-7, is DGGITQSPKYLFRKEGQNVTLSCEQNLNHDAMYWYRQDPGQGLRLIYYSQIVNDFQKGDIAEGYSVSREKKESFPLTVTSAQKNPTAFYLCASSLTGGSHEQYFGPGTRLTVT.

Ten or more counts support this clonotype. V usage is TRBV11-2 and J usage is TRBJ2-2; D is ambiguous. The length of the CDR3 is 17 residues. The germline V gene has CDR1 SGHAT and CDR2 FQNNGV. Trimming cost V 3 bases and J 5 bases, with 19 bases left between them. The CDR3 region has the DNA TGTGCCAGCAGCTTCCGAGGAGACTCGAGAGGTACCGGGGAGCTGTTTTTT. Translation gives CASSFRGDSRGTGELFF. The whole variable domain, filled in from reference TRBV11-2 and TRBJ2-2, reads EAGVAQSPRYKIIEKRQSVAFWCNPISGHATLYWYQQILGQGPKLLIQFQNNGVVDDSQLPKDRFSAERLKGVDSTLKIQPAKLEDSAVYLCASSFRGDSRGTGELFFGEGSRLTVL.